The 31 T cell receptor beta chains listed next were all sequenced from one sample in a study of metastatic and nonmetastatic thyroid tumors. TCRdb re-clonotyped the PCR reads through MiXCR. Here the sample spans about 2,500 clones, roughly a quarter being singletons. None of the patients had undergone any treatment ahead of thyroid surgery. The source material was tumor tissue. Receptors originate from a female donor with papillary thyroid cancer or a benign thyroid nodule (not recorded which). Some clones in this sample may be carry-over from other donors' samples.

This clone showed up just a few times. The V gene is TRBV15, the J gene TRBJ2-7; 7 bases agree with TRBD1. V was pared by 5 bases and J by 5 bases, with 6 bases of the junction left unmatched. The CDR3 runs to 13 residues. Germline CDR1 and CDR2: LNHNV and YYDKDF (reference sequence). CDR3 bases: TGTGCCACCAGCTTCGACAGGGTGGACGAGCAGTACTTC. Its protein product is CATSFDRVDEQYF. The whole variable domain, filled in from reference TRBV15 and TRBJ2-7, reads DAMVIQNPRYQVTQFGKPVTLSCSQTLNHNVMYWYQQKSSQAPKLLFHYYDKDFNNEADTPDNFQSRRPNTSFCFLDIRSPGLGDTAMYLCATSFDRVDEQYFGPGTRLTVT.

The V gene is TRBV3-1, the J gene TRBJ2-7; D gene unclear. Germline V gene lookup returns CDR1 LGHDT and CDR2 YNNKEL (reference sequence). The V end was cut by 0 bases, the J end by 3 bases, with 3 bases between. The CDR3 is 12 residues long. The CDR3 DNA reads as TGTGCCAGCAGCCAAGATCTCTACGAGCAGTACTTC. Protein product: CASSQDLYEQYF.

This clone was counted between two and nine times. The chain combines TRBV12-3 or TRBV12-4 with TRBJ1-2; no definite D call. V shed 6 bases and J shed 5 bases, with 10 bases lying between them. CDR3 length: 12 residues. The DNA of the CDR3 is TGTGCCAGCAGCCCGCAGGATTATGGCTACACCTTC. Protein: CASSPQDYGYTF.

The gene calls are TRBV7-6 and TRBJ1-2, with D unresolved. The CDR3 loop spans 13 amino acids. Trimming pared 5 bases from V and 0 bases from J, leaving 7 bases between. CDR1 and CDR2 from the germline V gene are SGHVS and FNYEAQ. The CDR3 here is CASSVTANYGYTF. DNA for the CDR3: TGTGCCAGCAGCGTCACAGCTAACTATGGCTACACCTTC. The full variable domain, completed using reference TRBV7-6 and TRBJ1-2, is GAGVSQSPRYKVTKRGQDVALRCDPISGHVSLYWYRQALGQGPEFLTYFNYEAQQDKSGLPNDRFSAERPEGSISTLTIQRTEQRDSAMYRCASSVTANYGYTFGSGTRLTVV.

This chain joins TRBV28 and TRBJ2-7, with D unclear. This CDR3 spans 13 amino acids. Trimming took 6 bases from V and 6 from J, leaving 15 bases between them. Germline CDR1 is MDHEN and CDR2 is SYDVKM. The CDR3 region is CASSPIGMAEQYF. CDR3 nucleotides: TGTGCCAGCAGCCCCATTGGCATGGCCGAGCAGTACTTC.

This clone is large. The CDR3 here is CASSPTRDRGMGETQYF. The CDR3 region has the DNA TGTGCCAGTAGTCCGACCCGGGACAGGGGAATGGGAGAGACCCAGTACTTC. The V and J genes are TRBV19 and TRBJ2-5; 10 nucleotides agree with TRBD1. The CDR3 is 17 amino acids. Germline V gene sequence: CDR1 LNHDA, CDR2 SQIVND (reference sequence). V shed 5 bases and J 4 bases; nucleotides not matched to a gene: 13.

CDR3 amino acids: CSARRGRRYGYTF. In DNA, the CDR3 is TGCAGTGCTAGGAGGGGACGGCGCTATGGCTACACCTTC. V and J are TRBV20-1 and TRBJ1-2, with D possibly TRBD1 on 5 matching bases. V lost 3 bases to trimming and J lost 4 bases, with 12 bases between them. The CDR3 covers 13 residues. The germline V gene has CDR1 DFQATT and CDR2 SNEGSKA (reference sequence).

The chain joins TRBV27 to TRBJ2-2; no clear D gene. V dropped 6 bases and J dropped 4 bases, with 3 bases sitting between them. CDR3 length: 11 amino acids. Germline V gives CDR1 MNHEY, CDR2 SMNVEV (reference sequence). This CDR3 reads CASRFTGELFF. CDR3 coding DNA: TGTGCCAGCAGATTCACCGGGGAGCTGTTTTTT.

By frequency in the sample, this clone is medium-sized (0.01 to 0.1%). The junction differs from germline at one of its ends, possibly a read error. The sample has other DNA sequences that encode this CDR3 too. In DNA form, the CDR3 reads TGCGCCAGTAGCTTGGTGGGAGGGCCCGGCAATGAGCAGTTCTTC. This gives the protein CASSLVGGPGNEQFF. The chain combines TRBV5-1 with TRBJ2-1; 7 nucleotides match TRBD2. Looked up from germline, CDR1 is SGHRS and CDR2 is YFSETQ. The CDR3 spans 15 residues. Based on the CDR3 plus reference TRBV5-1 and TRBJ2-1, the full variable domain is KAGVTQTPRYLIKTRGQQVTLSCSPISGHRSVSWYQQTPGQGLQFLFEYFSETQRNKGNFPGRFSGRQFSNSRSEMNVSTLELGDSALYLCASSLVGGPGNEQFFGPGTRLTVL.

The rearrangement joins TRBV19 to TRBJ2-5; 8 bases align to TRBD1. The CDR3 is 13 residues long. Germline lookup yields CDR1 LNHDA and CDR2 SQIVND (reference sequence). J gave up 2 bases and V 6 bases, and 2 bases lay outside the gene matches. DNA of the CDR3: TGTGCCAGTAGCGACAGGGGACAAGAGACCCAGTACTTC. Its translation is CASSDRGQETQYF.

This clone was seen more than once but under ten times. The chain has TRBV28 and TRBJ1-6; D perhaps matches TRBD1 (5 bases). Germline V gene sequence: CDR1 MDHEN, CDR2 SYDVKM. The length of the CDR3 is 13 residues. V lost 3 bases and J lost 11, with 11 bases in between. CDR3 sequence: CASSFGGRAPLHF. CDR3 coding DNA: TGTGCCAGCAGTTTCGGGGGGAGGGCACCCCTCCACTTT. The full variable domain, rest sourced from reference TRBV28 and TRBJ1-6, is DVKVTQSSRYLVKRTGEKVFLECVQDMDHENMFWYRQDPGLGLRLIYFSYDVKMKEKGDIPEGYSVSREKKERFSLILESASTNQTSMYLCASSFGGRAPLHFGNGTRLTVT.

This clone was counted between two and nine times. This chain connects TRBV12-3 or TRBV12-4 to TRBJ2-7; 7 bases agree with TRBD1. Losses at the gene ends were 5 bases for V and 3 bases for J; bases not matched to a gene: 10. The CDR3 runs 15 residues. CDR3 region: CASSPFGQASYEQYF. In nucleotides, the CDR3 is TGTGCCAGCAGTCCTTTCGGACAGGCGAGCTACGAGCAGTACTTC.

The chain links TRBV18 to TRBJ1-2; D is unresolved. The CDR3 has 19 amino acids. Trimming removed 3 bases at V and 6 bases at J, with 29 bases between. Germline lookup yields CDR1 KGHSH and CDR2 LQKENI. In DNA, the CDR3 is TGTGCCAGCTCACCGATGGCCTCGGTTAGGAGGAGTATCACGAATGGCTACACCTTC. Translating gives CASSPMASVRRSITNGYTF.

V and J are TRBV5-6 and TRBJ2-2; D perhaps matches TRBD2 (5 bases). Germline values: CDR1 SGHDT, CDR2 YYEEEE. Trimming shortened V by 4 bases and J by 0 bases, and 13 bases separated the two germline ends. This CDR3 has 16 amino acids. The CDR3 is CASSRGELTNTGELFF. The CDR3 DNA reads TGTGCCAGCAGCCGGGGTGAGTTGACGAACACCGGGGAGCTGTTTTTT.

This clone was seen a few times. V and J are TRBV10-1 and TRBJ2-3; D could derive from TRBD1 or TRBD2 (5 bases each). The CDR3 loop spans 14 amino acids. The V and J ends lost 2 bases and 4 bases respectively, with 10 bases between them. The V gene's germline CDR1 is WNHNN and CDR2 SYGVQD (reference sequence). The CDR3: CASSERGTSDTQYF. Here the CDR3 DNA reads TGCGCCAGCAGTGAGAGAGGGACCTCAGATACGCAGTATTTT.

The sample holds a few counts of this clone. The gene calls are TRBV6-1 and TRBJ2-7; D gene uncertain. In germline, CDR1 is MNHNS, CDR2 SASEGT. The CDR3 is made up of 15 amino acids. The V gene lost 7 bases and the J gene lost 2 bases, with 18 bases spanning the gap. CDR3 in DNA: TGTGCCAGCACCCCTGACTTCTCGCCTGCCTACGAGCAGTACTTC. It is translated as CASTPDFSPAYEQYF.

The CDR3 DNA reads TGTGCCAGTAGTATTACAGATACGCAGTATTTT. Its translation is CASSITDTQYF. This chain connects TRBV19 to TRBJ2-3; D gene ambiguous. Germline values: CDR1 LNHDA, CDR2 SQIVND (reference sequence). V shed 3 bases and J shed 3 bases, with 1 base lying between them. The CDR3 consists of 11 residues.

The genes are TRBV19 and TRBJ2-5; D ambiguous. This CDR3 comprises 13 residues. Germline V gene data show CDR1 as LNHDA and CDR2 as SQIVND (reference sequence). V lost 3 bases to trimming and J lost 1 base, with 6 bases between them. CDR3 region: CASSISRQETQYF. The DNA of the CDR3 is TGTGCCAGTAGTATCTCGCGCCAAGAGACCCAGTACTTC.

The chain is built from TRBV5-1 and TRBJ2-5; 11 bases are shared with TRBD2. The CDR3 length is 15 residues. J was trimmed by 2 bases and V by 5 bases; bases with no gene match: 5. Per germline, CDR1 SGHRS and CDR2 YFSETQ. CDR3 sequence (DNA): TGCGCCAGCAGAGGTGGGACTAGCGGACAAGAGACCCAGTACTTC. Its translation is CASRGGTSGQETQYF.

This clone has just a few counts. The chain joins TRBV6-5 to TRBJ1-6, with a tentative D call TRBD1 (6 bases). The V gene's germline CDR1 is MNHEY and CDR2 SVGAGI. The CDR3 contains 15 residues. Trimming took 4 bases from V and 9 from J, leaving 16 bases between them. The CDR3 DNA reads TGTGCCAGCAGTTCCCAGGGGCCGGGTTTTTCACCCCTCCACTTT. Translating gives CASSSQGPGFSPLHF.

This chain uses TRBV30 with TRBJ1-1; 11 bases line up with TRBD1. Germline trimming cut 8 bases from V and 8 bases from J; bases unmatched to any gene: 7. The CDR3 totals 12 residues. Germline V gives CDR1 GTSNPN, CDR2 SVGIG (reference sequence). The CDR3 is CAQGQGAGEAFF. DNA for the CDR3: TGTGCCCAAGGACAGGGGGCAGGAGAAGCTTTCTTT.

This clone appeared a few times. The gene calls are TRBV12-3 or TRBV12-4 and TRBJ2-7; perhaps TRBD2 as D (6 bases). The V gene lost 3 bases and the J gene lost 6 bases, with 6 bases spanning the gap. The CDR3 length is 11 residues. The CDR3 is CASSLGGEQYF. The CDR3 DNA follows: TGTGCCAGCAGTTTGGGGGGCGAGCAGTACTTC.

This clone was picked up a small number of times. The V and J genes are TRBV5-1 and TRBJ2-2; D may correspond to TRBD1 or TRBD2 (5 bases each). This CDR3 contains 15 residues. Between the trimmed V and J ends, which lost 3 bases and 5 bases, there was a span of 14 bases. Germline loops: CDR1 SGHRS, CDR2 YFSETQ. This chain's CDR3 is CASSSEGYGTGELFF. CDR3 in DNA: TGCGCCAGCAGCTCTGAGGGGTACGGGACCGGGGAGCTGTTTTTT.

V is TRBV12-5 and J is TRBJ2-1, with D perhaps matching TRBD1 (5 bases). V was clipped by 1 base and J by 13 bases, with 14 bases between them. The CDR3 is 13 amino acids. Germline V gene sequence: CDR1 LGHNT, CDR2 FRNRAP. CDR3 protein: CASGLEAGQGQFF. Here the CDR3 DNA reads TGTGCTAGTGGTTTGGAGGCCGGACAAGGACAGTTCTTC.

The chain links TRBV28 to TRBJ1-2, with 9 bases lining up with TRBD1. The length of the CDR3 is 13 residues. Trimming took 6 bases from V and 6 from J; bases not matched to a gene: 5. Germline assignment: CDR1 MDHEN and CDR2 SYDVKM. The CDR3 nucleotides read TGTGCCAGCAGCGACACAGGGGGCAATGGCTACACCTTC. This translates into CASSDTGGNGYTF.

This clone was seen more than once but under ten times. CDR3 nucleotides: TGTGCCAGCAGTCCACCGGTGGGGGGCGGAGATGAAAAACTGTTTTTT. Translation gives CASSPPVGGGDEKLFF. The gene calls are TRBV6-1 and TRBJ1-4; D perhaps matches TRBD1 (6 bases). This CDR3 is built from 16 residues. The germline CDR1 and CDR2 sequences are MNHNS and SASEGT. V lost 5 bases and J 6 bases, leaving 19 bases between the germline ends.

Only a few counts were recorded for this clone. The chain joins TRBV12-3 or TRBV12-4 to TRBJ2-7; possible D gene TRBD2, 6 bases. The CDR3 is 13 amino acids. Trimming took 4 bases from V and 6 from J, leaving 13 bases between them. The CDR3 nucleotides read TGTGCCAGCAGTTCGGCTGGGGGGTTCGAGCAGTACTTC. The encoded protein is CASSSAGGFEQYF.

This clone showed up just a few times. The V gene is TRBV4-2, the J gene TRBJ2-7; a possible D gene is TRBD2 (5 bases). This CDR3 is 16 amino acids long. In germline, CDR1 is LGHNA, CDR2 YNFKEQ. The V and J ends lost 0 bases and 5 bases respectively, with 17 bases between them. Here the CDR3 DNA reads TGTGCCAGCAGCCAAGATCTGGGTTCTAGCTCTAACGAGCAGTACTTC. This codes for CASSQDLGSSSNEQYF.

This clone was recorded a few times. The chain uses TRBV15 and TRBJ2-3; the D is unclear. Trimming shortened V by 0 bases and J by 11 bases, and 12 bases separated the two germline ends. Germline V gene sequence: CDR1 LNHNV, CDR2 YYDKDF (reference sequence). The CDR3 runs to 13 residues. The CDR3 sequence: CATSRDKGFGQYF. In nucleotides, the CDR3 is TGTGCCACCAGCAGAGATAAGGGTTTTGGGCAGTATTTT.

This clone showed up just a few times. The chain uses TRBV28 and TRBJ2-1, with D perhaps matching TRBD2 (6 bases). CDR3 size: 16 residues. The germline V gene encodes CDR1 MDHEN and CDR2 SYDVKM. V was clipped by 8 bases and J by 1 base, with 18 bases between them. The CDR3: CASGAHLASSYNEQFF. CDR3 nucleotides: TGTGCCAGCGGGGCCCATCTAGCGAGTTCCTACAATGAGCAGTTCTTC.

The chain employs TRBV30 and TRBJ1-2; perhaps TRBD1 as D (6 bases). This CDR3 contains 12 residues. V was clipped by 0 bases and J by 8 bases, with 10 bases between them. Germline assignment: CDR1 GTSNPN and CDR2 SVGIG (reference sequence). The CDR3 here is CAWSVGGEGYTF. The CDR3 nucleotides read TGTGCCTGGAGTGTTGGGGGCGAAGGCTACACCTTC.